This T cell receptor beta chain was sequenced for a study of T cells after yellow fever vaccination. TCRdb reprocessed the 5' RACE reads via MiXCR and lists one record per CDR3 protein. The sample yields hundreds of thousands of distinct CDR3 sequences, about a fifth seen once. The CDR3 is 12 residues long. V lost 5 bases, J lost 0 bases, and 4 bases lay in between. From germline, CDR1 is SGHVS and CDR2 FNYEAQ. Study-level findings and limits: The CD4 compartment and the CD8 compartment contained a small share of clonotypes in common.

Comment on this clonotype: What it binds is not known. Just one base apart from a much larger clone, this may be a read error.

This chain connects TRBV7-6 to TRBJ2-5; D is unresolved. The source material was PBMCs, sampled about 20 days after the first yellow fever vaccination. This clonotype was obtained from a man younger than 35 who received the YFV17D yellow fever vaccine. The CDR3 region is CASSNHQETQYF. Written as DNA, the CDR3 is TGTGCCAGCAGCAACCACCAAGAGACCCAGTACTTC. Full variable domain (remainder filled in from reference TRBV7-6 and TRBJ2-5): GAGVSQSPRYKVTKRGQDVALRCDPISGHVSLYWYRQALGQGPEFLTYFNYEAQQDKSGLPNDRFSAERPEGSISTLTIQRTEQRDSAMYRCASSNHQETQYFGPGTRLLVL.